This T cell receptor beta chain was captured by sequencing in a study of T cells in Graves' hyperthyroidism and ophthalmopathy. This clonotype was seen a few times. What it recognizes is unknown. The junction and the germline gene differ at one end; a read error may be behind it. The source material, RNA transcripts, was used to amplify TCR beta CDR3 regions. HTBI primers were the set used in a first-round RT-PCR of the TCR CDR3. TCRdb re-derived calls from the multiplex PCR reads in MiXCR, one entry per CDR3 protein. The sample includes 800,000 or so distinct CDR3 sequences, around 39% of them seen just once. Germline CDR1 is SGHRS and CDR2 is YFSETQ. The CDR3 length is 16 residues. General study results and limits: Blood held most thyroid clonotypes expanded above 0.001 frequency.

Sample: blood. The receptor's source is a man younger than 35 with Graves' hyperthyroidism. The V gene is TRBV5-1, the J gene TRBJ1-4; TRBD1 might be the D (5 bases). CDR3 sequence reads: CASSIAGSSANEKLFF. The CDR3 DNA reads as TGTGCCAGCAGCATAGCAGGGTCTTCAGCTAATGAAAAACTGTTTTTT.